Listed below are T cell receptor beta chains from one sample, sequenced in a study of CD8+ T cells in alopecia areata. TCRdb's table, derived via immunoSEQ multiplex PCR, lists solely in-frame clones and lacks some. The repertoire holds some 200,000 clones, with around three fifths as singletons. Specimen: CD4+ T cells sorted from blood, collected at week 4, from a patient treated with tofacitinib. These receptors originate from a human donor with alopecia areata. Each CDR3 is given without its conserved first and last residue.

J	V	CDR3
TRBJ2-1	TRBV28	ATTTGRSYNEQF
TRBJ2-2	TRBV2	ASSETGVTGELF
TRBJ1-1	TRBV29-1	SVRLGIHAF
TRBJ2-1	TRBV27	ASSLSLGQSSYNEQF
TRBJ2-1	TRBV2	ASKYQNEQF
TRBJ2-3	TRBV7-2	ASSPSRDTQY
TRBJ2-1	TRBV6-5	ASSLGGAENNEQF
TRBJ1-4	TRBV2	ASSLREKLF
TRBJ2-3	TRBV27	ASSLGGVSTDTQY
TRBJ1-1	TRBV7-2	ASSLGQMNTEAF
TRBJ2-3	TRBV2	ASSEAPMASGRDTQY
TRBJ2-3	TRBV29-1	STSTSGYTDTQY
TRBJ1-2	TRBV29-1	SVEDQGGYT
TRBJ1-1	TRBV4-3	ARTPEGTEAF